Listed below are T cell receptor beta chains from one sample, sequenced in a study of T cell responses to AZD1222 COVID-19 vaccine. Method: immunoSEQ multiplex PCR; TCRdb's copy keeps in-frame clones and lacks some. Among about 56,000 clones listed, more than 75% were seen once. The material was peripheral blood, obtained on day 0 of AZD1222 vaccination. The receptors derive from an adult in good health. Both conserved end residues are part of each CDR3. Each record gives: D gene, V gene, clone size, J gene, CDR3 DNA, CDR3 protein. The D gene is left open where the match is weak. Size is omitted from some rows. Given values are once, few, many or a class for expanded clones.

TRBD1	TRBV11-3	.	TRBJ1-2	TGTGCCAGCAGCTCAGAGGATACAGGGGGCCGCTTCTATGGCTACACCTTC	CASSSEDTGGRFYGYTF
.	TRBV20-1	.	TRBJ1-1	TGCAGTGCTGCAGGGGTGACTGAAGCTTTCTTT	CSAAGVTEAFF
.	TRBV6-1	.	TRBJ1-4	TGTGCCAGCACGGCCAGGTCTAATGAAAAACTGTTTTTT	CASTARSNEKLFF
TRBD1	TRBV5-1	.	TRBJ1-2	TGCGCCAGCAGCTCCGGGACAGACTATGGCTACACCTTC	CASSSGTDYGYTF
.	TRBV11-3	.	TRBJ2-7	TGTGCCAGCAGCGTCGACAGGTTCTCCTACGAGCAGTACTTC	CASSVDRFSYEQYF
.	TRBV7-8	.	TRBJ1-1	TGTGCCAGCAGCCCCGGACAGAACACTGAAGCTTTCTTT	CASSPGQNTEAFF
.	TRBV6-5	.	TRBJ1-5	TGTGCCAGCAGTTACTCGGGGGGTGAGCCCCAGCATTTT	CASSYSGGEPQHF
.	TRBV6-2/TRBV6-3	.	TRBJ1-5	TGTGCCAGCAGTCTATCACCGGACGGGAATCAGCCCCAGCATTTT	CASSLSPDGNQPQHF
TRBD2	TRBV4-1	.	TRBJ2-1	TGCGCCAGCACCACGGGACTAGCGGGAGGTTACAATGAGCAGTTCTTC	CASTTGLAGGYNEQFF
.	TRBV28	.	TRBJ1-2	TGTGCCAGCAGTTTAGGAGGGAATCCCTATGGCTACACCTTC	CASSLGGNPYGYTF
TRBD2	TRBV7-2	.	TRBJ2-7	TGTGCCAGCAGCCCATCCGGGACTAGCAGATCCGAGCAGTACTTC	CASSPSGTSRSEQYF
.	TRBV12-3/TRBV12-4	.	TRBJ2-5	TGTGCCAGCAGTTTAAGTTCAGAGACCCAGTACTTC	CASSLSSETQYF
TRBD1	TRBV27	.	TRBJ1-6	TGTGCCAGCAGTGACGGCGGGACAGCCGATTCACCCCTCCACTTT	CASSDGGTADSPLHF
.	TRBV7-7	.	TRBJ1-5	TGTGCTAGCAGCTACAGCTTCTGGATAAAGGGGCAAGGAGATCAGCCCCAGCATTTT	CASSYSFWIKGQGDQPQHF
.	TRBV27	.	TRBJ2-7	TGTGCCAGCAGTTTGCGCCAAGCCTACGAGCAGTACTTC	CASSLRQAYEQYF
.	TRBV3-1/TRBV3-2	.	TRBJ1-1	TGTGCCAGCAGCCAAGGAGGGTTTGACACTGAAGCTTTCTTT	CASSQGGFDTEAFF
TRBD1	TRBV25-1	.	TRBJ1-4	TGTGCCAGCAGTGGTAACAGGGGGCCAACTAATGAAAAACTGTTTTTT	CASSGNRGPTNEKLFF
.	TRBV28	once	TRBJ1-5	TGTGCCAGCAGTCCTTCCGGGACCGACGATCAGCCCCAGCATTTT	CASSPSGTDDQPQHF
.	TRBV7-8	.	TRBJ2-7	TGTGCCAGCAGCTTAGTGAAAGGGGATGCCTACGAGCAGTACTTC	CASSLVKGDAYEQYF
.	TRBV27	.	TRBJ2-2	TGTGCCAGCAGTTTATGGGGCTCCGGGGAGCTGTTTTTT	CASSLWGSGELFF
.	TRBV6-4	.	TRBJ1-5	TGTGCCAGCAGTGGGCCGATTTCTAGCAATCAGCCCCAGCATTTT	CASSGPISSNQPQHF
.	TRBV6-6	.	TRBJ1-2	TGTGCCAGCACCGCCCGAAAAGGTCAGCGGGAGTACTACACCTTC	CASTARKGQREYYTF
.	TRBV21-1	few	TRBJ1-2	TGTGCCAGAACGTCGAAGGCAGAGTGCTATGGCTACACCTTC	CARTSKAECYGYTF
.	TRBV18	.	TRBJ2-4	TGTGCCAGCTCATCGGGAGCCAAAAACATTCAGTACTTC	CASSSGAKNIQYF
.	TRBV5-4	.	TRBJ2-1	TGTGCCAGCAGCTTGGTCGTGGCAGGGGGGGCTTACAATGAGCAGTTCTTC	CASSLVVAGGAYNEQFF
.	TRBV5-1	.	TRBJ1-2	TGCGCCAGCAGCTTGGGGGTGCTCCCATCCTATGGCTACACCTTC	CASSLGVLPSYGYTF
.	TRBV14	.	TRBJ2-5	TGTGCCAGCAGCCCCGGCCCTGGGGGGGAGACCCAGTACTTC	CASSPGPGGETQYF
.	TRBV30	.	TRBJ1-3	TGTGCTTCAAGCCAGGATTCTGGAAACACCATATATTTT	CASSQDSGNTIYF
TRBD2	TRBV27	.	TRBJ2-7	TGTGCCAGCAGTTTTGTACCAGGTTCGGGAGGGGTCGAGCAGTACTTC	CASSFVPGSGGVEQYF
.	TRBV7-2	.	TRBJ2-7	TGTGCCAGCAGCCCGAGCGAGAGCTCCTACGAGCAGTACTTC	CASSPSESSYEQYF
.	TRBV28	.	TRBJ1-5	TGTGCCAGCAGGGCACGCACTGTCTATAGCAATCAGCCCCAGCATTTT	CASRARTVYSNQPQHF
.	TRBV28	.	TRBJ1-2	TGTGCCACCGGGACTAACTATGGCTACACCTTC	CATGTNYGYTF
TRBD1	TRBV6-5	.	TRBJ1-2	TGTGCCAGCAGGAGACAGGGGGCTGAGGGCTACACCTTC	CASRRQGAEGYTF
.	TRBV13	.	TRBJ2-5	TGTGCCAGCAGCTCCATCAGAGAGACCCAGTACTTC	CASSSIRETQYF
TRBD1	TRBV10-3	.	TRBJ1-1	TGTGCCATCAGCCGCATACAGGGGGACACTGAAGCTTTCTTT	CAISRIQGDTEAFF
.	TRBV6-5	.	TRBJ1-3	TGTGCCACCGCGGGGCGGGCTGGAAACACCATATATTTT	CATAGRAGNTIYF
TRBD1	TRBV2	.	TRBJ2-7	TGTGCCAGCAGTGTCGGACAGGTTTCCTACGAGCAGTACTTC	CASSVGQVSYEQYF
.	TRBV12-3/TRBV12-4	.	TRBJ2-7	TGTGCCAGCACGGCCTCGAGAGGCTACGAGCAGTACTTC	CASTASRGYEQYF
.	TRBV28	.	TRBJ1-1	TGTGCCAGCTCAGGGAGTTGGACTGAAGCTTTCTTT	CASSGSWTEAFF
.	TRBV4-1	.	TRBJ2-7	TGCGCCAGCAGCCGTCTGGAGGGAAGCTACGAGCAGTACTTC	CASSRLEGSYEQYF
.	TRBV2	.	TRBJ1-2	TGTGCCAGCAGGGCGGCTGGGGGCTACACCTTC	CASRAAGGYTF
.	TRBV9	.	TRBJ2-7	TGTGCCAGCAGCGTGGGCGGCAGCTCCTACGAGCAGTACTTC	CASSVGGSSYEQYF
.	TRBV18	.	TRBJ2-1	TGTGCCAGCTCACCTCCAAGCGGATTCTCCTACAATGAGCAGTTCTTC	CASSPPSGFSYNEQFF
.	TRBV12-3/TRBV12-4	.	TRBJ2-2	TGTGCCAGCAGTTTCGTCTCCGGGGAGCTGTTTTTT	CASSFVSGELFF
.	TRBV4-2	.	TRBJ1-5	TGTGCCAGCAGCCAAGATCTGGGCCAGCCCCAGCATTTT	CASSQDLGQPQHF
.	TRBV6-5	.	TRBJ2-7	TGTGCCAGCAGTTACTCGCGGGACGGCTCCTACGAGCAGTACTTC	CASSYSRDGSYEQYF
.	TRBV7-8	.	TRBJ1-4	TGTGCCAGCAGCCACAGGGCCCTCAATGAAAAACTGTTTTTT	CASSHRALNEKLFF
.	TRBV11-3	once	TRBJ1-3	TGTGCCAGCAGCTTAGGGGGAAGCACTGGAAACACCATATATTTT	CASSLGGSTGNTIYF